The text below deals with one T cell receptor (beta chain). Its matching antigen is unknown. The source of the sample is a study of T cell responses to AZD1222 COVID-19 vaccine. Broader study findings: The repertoires were collected only after the peak T cell response. Researchers report vaccine-associated CD4 TCRs spanning spike, with dominance at 160-218 and 743-854.

CDR1 MNHEY and CDR2 SVGAGI come from the germline V gene. The V and J ends lost 7 bases and 7 bases respectively, with 14 bases between them. The CDR3 has 12 amino acids. Measured with immunoSEQ multiplex PCR; TCRdb has only the in-frame clones, and not every one. The sample includes some 60,000 clones, about 88% of them seen just once. The rearrangement links TRBV6-5 to TRBJ2-7; possible D gene TRBD1, 6 bases. Sequencing used peripheral blood, obtained 28 days after the second AZD1222 dose. The TCR originated in an adult who received the AZD1222 COVID-19 vaccine. The CDR3 loop is CASTGTGREQYF. CDR3 bases: TGTGCCAGCACTGGCACAGGGAGAGAGCAGTACTTC.